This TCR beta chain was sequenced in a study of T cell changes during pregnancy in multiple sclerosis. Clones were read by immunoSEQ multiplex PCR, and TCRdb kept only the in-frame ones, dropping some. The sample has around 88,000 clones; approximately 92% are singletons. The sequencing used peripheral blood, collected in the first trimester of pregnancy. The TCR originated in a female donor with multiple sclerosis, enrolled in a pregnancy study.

CDR3 region: CASSVNTEAFF. The CDR3 nucleotides are TGCGCCAGCTCAGTTAACACTGAAGCTTTCTTT. The chain couples TRBV4-1 to TRBJ1-1; D is uncertain. In germline, CDR1 is MGHRA, CDR2 YSYEKL. Trimming took 8 bases from V and 2 from J, leaving 6 bases between them. This CDR3 has 11 amino acids.